The 27 T cell receptor beta chains presented below share a single source sample, sequenced in a study of post-analysis software for immune sequencing data (dated by TCRdb to between 2014 and 2016). Study-level results and caveats: Patients showed significantly higher frequencies than controls for five TRBV segments, among them TRBV5-6, TRBV5-1 and TRBV20-1.

No antigen has been identified for these receptors. Library method: PCR. Sequenced on an Illumina HiSeq 2500. Unique molecular identifiers were incorporated into TCR beta cDNA libraries to reduce PCR and sequencing biases. TCRdb trimmed public reads at Q25 via fastp, called clones via MiXCR and kept in-frame beta chains. Entries that share a CDR3 protein sequence are merged under the most common genes and DNA. Within this sample are about 400,000 distinct CDR3 sequences, with less than 40% of them counted one time only. About an eighth of the sample rests with the top ten. The sample taken for sequencing was blood. These receptors originate from a girl under 18 with multiple sclerosis.

This clonotype was recorded a few times. This rearrangement joins TRBV5-5 to TRBJ1-6; TRBD1 aligns across 10 bases. The CDR3 sequence is 16 residues long. Trimming took 4 bases from V and 1 from J; bases not matched to a gene: 2. CDR1 is SGHKS and CDR2 is YYEKEE in the germline V gene (reference sequence). CDR3 DNA: TGTGCCAGCAGCCAGGACAGGGGGTCCTATAATTCACCCCTCCACTTT. Protein product: CASSQDRGSYNSPLHF.

The V call is TRBV7-9, the J call TRBJ2-1, with a weak D call TRBD1 (6 bases). Germline V gene data show CDR1 as SEHNR and CDR2 as FQNEAQ (reference sequence). CDR3 length equals 15 residues. V was pared by 5 bases and J by 3 bases, with 14 bases between. The CDR3 sequence: CASSHGQLYYNEQFF. In DNA, the CDR3 is TGTGCCAGCAGCCACGGACAGCTCTACTACAATGAGCAGTTCTTC.

The rearrangement links TRBV7-9 to TRBJ2-2, with D perhaps TRBD1 (5 bases). Trimming removed 7 bases at V and 4 bases at J, with 16 bases between. Germline CDR1 SEHNR, CDR2 FQNEAQ (reference sequence). The CDR3 runs to 15 residues. The CDR3, as DNA: TGTGCCAGCACCCTACAGGATCAGAGCACCGGGGAGCTGTTTTTT. Protein product: CASTLQDQSTGELFF.

The V call is TRBV20-1, the J call TRBJ2-7; weak D call: TRBD2 (6 bases). The ends were cut back, 7 bases at V and 4 bases at J, with 14 bases in the middle. The CDR3 has 12 amino acids. In germline, CDR1 is DFQATT, CDR2 SNEGSKA (reference sequence). The chain's CDR3 is CSVLPGRYEQYF. In nucleotides, the CDR3 is TGCAGTGTCCTTCCAGGGAGGTACGAGCAGTACTTC.

This clonotype was found a few times. Mismatch with germline at one junction end may stem from a read error. This chain connects TRBV7-2 to TRBJ2-7; 8 bases are shared with TRBD1. The CDR3 consists of 13 residues. Germline V CDR1 and CDR2: SGHTA, FQGNSA. This CDR3 is CASSPGGSNEQYF. The CDR3 DNA reads as TGTGCCAGCAGCCCAGGGGGCTCCAACGAGCAGTACTTC.

This chain links TRBV12-3 or TRBV12-4 with TRBJ2-7; 8 nucleotides line up with TRBD1. V gave up 2 bases and J gave up 1 base; unmatched junction bases: 4. CDR3 size: 15 residues. CDR3 loop: CASSLLDRDSYEQYF. Written as DNA, the CDR3 is TGTGCCAGCAGTTTACTGGACAGGGATTCCTACGAGCAGTACTTC.

This chain connects TRBV7-3 to TRBJ2-3; D gene ambiguous. V shed 2 bases and J shed 8 bases, with 14 bases lying between them. Germline values: CDR1 SGHTA, CDR2 FQGTGA. This CDR3 is 14 amino acids long. The CDR3 here is CASSLSSLKGTQYF. The CDR3 DNA follows: TGTGCCAGCAGCTTATCTTCGCTCAAGGGTACGCAGTATTTT.

This chain uses TRBV6-2 or TRBV6-3 with TRBJ2-3, with D tentatively TRBD2 (6 bases). Trimming removed 5 bases from V and 0 bases from J, with 15 bases in between. Looked up from germline, CDR1 is MNHEY and CDR2 is SVGEGT. The CDR3 runs 16 residues. CDR3 sequence: CASSSTSYLSTDTQYF. The CDR3 coding sequence is TGTGCCAGCAGTAGTACTAGCTACCTCAGCACAGATACGCAGTATTTT.

This clonotype was seen only once. This chain joins TRBV7-9 and TRBJ2-2; D remains unclear. The CDR3 loop spans 15 amino acids. V was trimmed by 5 bases and J by 4 bases, leaving 14 bases between them. Germline V gives CDR1 SEHNR, CDR2 FQNEAQ (reference sequence). The CDR3 coding sequence is TGTGCCAGCAGCAGGACCGACTCGGGCACCGGGGAGCTGTTTTTT. It encodes CASSRTDSGTGELFF.

Of note for this clonotype: Germline is not matched at one junction end, which may reflect a read error. The chain links TRBV18 to TRBJ2-6; tentative D call: TRBD1 (5 bases). Germline CDR1 and CDR2: KGHSH and LQKENI. The length of the CDR3 is 16 residues. The CDR3 DNA sequence: TGTGCCGGCTCACCAGGGCACCACTCTGGGGCCAACGTCCTGACTTTC. Translated: CAGSPGHHSGANVLTF.

V usage is TRBV7-2 and J usage is TRBJ2-7, with D perhaps assigned TRBD1 or TRBD2 (5 bases each). CDR1 SGHTA and CDR2 FQGNSA come from the germline V gene. CDR3 size: 15 residues. The V and J ends lost 1 base and 3 bases respectively, with 13 bases between them. The CDR3 region is CASSLGPGDDYEQYF. The CDR3 coding sequence is TGTGCCAGCAGCTTAGGTCCCGGGGACGACTACGAGCAGTACTTC.

This clonotype has just a few counts. V is TRBV29-1 and J is TRBJ1-1, with D tentatively TRBD1 (5 bases). This CDR3 spans 13 amino acids. Per germline, CDR1 SQVTM and CDR2 ANQGSEA. Trimming shortened V by 3 bases and J by 1 base, and 9 bases separated the two germline ends. Here the CDR3 DNA reads TGCAGCGTTGACTGGGACTCGAACACTGAAGCTTTCTTT. Protein: CSVDWDSNTEAFF.

With respect to this clonotype: A much larger clone is a single base away; this may be a read error. This CDR3 is CASSLGQGVTKAFF. In DNA form, the CDR3 reads TGTGCCAGCAGTCTTGGGCAGGGCGTCACTAAAGCTTTCTTT. The chain links TRBV12-3 or TRBV12-4 to TRBJ1-1; possibly TRBD1 for D (5 bases). The CDR3 extends over 14 amino acids.

The chain employs TRBV5-1 and TRBJ2-3; 8 nucleotides agree with TRBD1. V shed 5 bases and J 0 bases; nucleotides not matched to a gene: 2. This CDR3 region has 14 residues. Germline assignment: CDR1 SGHRS and CDR2 YFSETQ. For the CDR3, the DNA is TGCGCCAGCAGGGGGACAGGCAGCACAGATACGCAGTATTTT. This translates into CASRGTGSTDTQYF. Full variable domain (outside the CDR3, taken from reference TRBV5-1 and TRBJ2-3): KAGVTQTPRYLIKTRGQQVTLSCSPISGHRSVSWYQQTPGQGLQFLFEYFSETQRNKGNFPGRFSGRQFSNSRSEMNVSTLELGDSALYLCASRGTGSTDTQYFGPGTRLTVL.

This clonotype was seen once. The CDR3 sequence: CSARRLAGGPYEQYF. The CDR3, as DNA: TGCAGTGCTAGAAGGCTAGCGGGGGGTCCCTACGAGCAGTACTTC. The chain links TRBV20-1 to TRBJ2-7, with 11 nucleotides matching TRBD2. This CDR3 is built from 15 residues. The ends lost 2 bases at V and 2 bases at J; junction bases unmatched: 5. Per the germline V gene, CDR1 is DFQATT and CDR2 is SNEGSKA (reference sequence).

The V gene is TRBV13, the J gene TRBJ2-1, with 10 bases matching TRBD1. The germline V gene encodes CDR1 PRHDT and CDR2 FYEKMQ (reference sequence). The CDR3 consists of 15 residues. V was pared by 5 bases and J by 6 bases, with 7 bases of the junction left unmatched. The DNA of the CDR3 is TGTGCCAGCAGCGCCCCGGACAGGGGGATCAATGAGCAGTTCTTC. It yields the protein CASSAPDRGINEQFF.

This clonotype was detected many times. The chain joins TRBV4-3 to TRBJ2-7; D remains unclear. The CDR3 runs 13 residues. V was trimmed by 3 bases and J by 2 bases, leaving 8 bases between them. Germline CDR1 LGHNA, CDR2 YSLEER. The CDR3 bases are TGCGCCAGCAGCCAGGGCGTAACCTACGAGCAGTACTTC. The encoded protein is CASSQGVTYEQYF.

In its sample, this clonotype was seen a few times. The V call is TRBV7-3, the J call TRBJ2-4, with TRBD2 matching 10 bases. Germline CDR1 and CDR2: SGHTA and FQGTGA. Trimming at V came to 4 bases and at J to 0 bases, leaving 12 bases not matched to a gene. This CDR3 is built from 19 residues. The CDR3 DNA reads as TGTGCCAGCAGCTCCCCCGGGCTAGCGGGGGACTTAGCCAAAAACATTCAGTACTTC. It is translated as CASSSPGLAGDLAKNIQYF.

This clonotype was seen a handful of times. The V call is TRBV28, the J call TRBJ2-5, with 15 bases that match TRBD2. This CDR3 has 16 residues. In germline, CDR1 is MDHEN, CDR2 SYDVKM. V shed 4 bases and J 11 bases; nucleotides not matched to a gene: 11. CDR3 sequence: CASSSLGLAGGGEQYF. Written as DNA, the CDR3 is TGTGCCAGCAGTTCACTGGGACTAGCGGGGGGCGGTGAGCAGTACTTC.

Of note for this clonotype: One end of the junction is discordant with germline, which a read error may explain. This sequence joins TRBV29-1 and TRBJ2-4; D is possibly TRBD1 or TRBD2 (5 bases each). The CDR3 spans 15 residues. CDR1 is SQVTM and CDR2 is ANQGSEA in the germline V gene. CDR3: CSVVGGGSTKSIQYF. The CDR3 bases are TGCAGCGTTGTCGGTGGGGGAAGTACCAAAAGCATTCAGTACTTC.

The rearrangement joins TRBV11-2 to TRBJ2-2, with D perhaps TRBD1 or TRBD2 (5 bases each). This CDR3 has 16 residues. The V gene's germline CDR1 is SGHAT and CDR2 FQNNGV. V was cut by 1 base and J by 3 bases, with 12 bases left in between. The CDR3 nucleotides are TGTGCCAGCAGCTTAGTCAAGGGGAGATACACCGGGGAGCTGTTTTTT. This translates into CASSLVKGRYTGELFF. Drawing the rest from reference TRBV11-2 and TRBJ2-2, the complete variable domain is EAGVAQSPRYKIIEKRQSVAFWCNPISGHATLYWYQQILGQGPKLLIQFQNNGVVDDSQLPKDRFSAERLKGVDSTLKIQPAKLEDSAVYLCASSLVKGRYTGELFFGEGSRLTVL.

The chain combines TRBV6-1 with TRBJ1-2, with D perhaps matching TRBD1 (6 bases). This CDR3 comprises 15 residues. V shed 9 bases and J shed 7 bases, with 24 bases lying between them. Germline V gene data show CDR1 as MNHNS and CDR2 as SASEGT. For the CDR3, the DNA is TGTGCCAGTACGGGAGGTGGGGGCGGCCGGACTGGCTACACCTTC. Its translation is CASTGGGGGRTGYTF.

The chain combines TRBV4-1 with TRBJ2-3; TRBD2 matches at 7 bases. The length of the CDR3 is 17 residues. After removal of 1 base from V and 6 bases from J, the junction contained 13 bases not matched to a gene. Germline V lookup: CDR1 MGHRA, CDR2 YSYEKL. The CDR3 protein is CASSQAASGAPTDTQYF. CDR3 in DNA: TGCGCCAGCAGCCAAGCAGCAAGCGGGGCCCCCACTGATACGCAGTATTTT.

This clonotype was seen more than once but under ten times. The V gene is TRBV7-8, the J gene TRBJ1-4, with D hard to call. This CDR3 comprises 12 residues. Trimming cost V 1 base and J 8 bases, with 5 bases left between them. Germline CDR1 is SGHVS and CDR2 is FQNEAQ. CDR3 nucleotides: TGTGCCAGCAGCTTAGTCCCGGAAAAACTGTTTTTT. Its translation is CASSLVPEKLFF.

The chain couples TRBV7-9 to TRBJ2-3; 12 nucleotides agree with TRBD2. The V gene end was trimmed by 1 base and the J gene end by 5 bases; junction bases not matched to a gene: 7. Germline loops: CDR1 SEHNR, CDR2 FQNEAQ (reference sequence). There are 17 residues in the CDR3. The CDR3, as DNA: TGTGCCAGCAGCTTAGGGCCGGGACTAGCGGGCCGAGATACGCAGTATTTT. Translation: CASSLGPGLAGRDTQYF.

The rearrangement links TRBV30 to TRBJ2-1, with 8 bases aligning to TRBD2. Per germline, CDR1 GTSNPN and CDR2 SVGIG (reference sequence). The CDR3 totals 12 residues. The V segment lost 4 bases and the J segment 13 bases; nucleotides outside the gene matches: 9. The CDR3 DNA reads as TGTGCCTGGATAGGAGCGGGGGTCCCTCAGTTCTTC. Its protein product is CAWIGAGVPQFF.

This clonotype was counted only a few times. The chain couples TRBV4-3 to TRBJ2-3; D possibly matches TRBD1 or TRBD2 (5 bases each). The germline V gene encodes CDR1 LGHNA and CDR2 YSLEER. With 4 bases removed from V and 2 bases from J, the gap between germline ends came to 13 bases. The CDR3 consists of 15 residues. The CDR3 coding sequence is TGCGCCAGCAGCCCCCAAGCAGGGACCACAGATACGCAGTATTTT. This encodes CASSPQAGTTDTQYF.